One and the same sample provided the 8 T cell receptor beta chains below, sequenced in a study of molecular identifiers for immune sequencing clone quantification. One entry per CDR3 protein results from TCRdb running MiXCR on the PCR reads. The sample contains around 480,000 distinct CDR3 sequences, 20% to 25% of which appear only once. Sequences were obtained from naive CD8+ T cells from blood, with Jurkat cell RNA spiked in. Subset described: FACS-sorted CD8+CD4-CCR7+CD45RA+ naive T cells. These receptors all stem from a human donor in good health. Some libraries in this study had Jurkat cell RNA spiked in.

CDR3 sequence: CASSELGGIHEQYF. The CDR3 nucleotides read TGTGCCAGCAGTGAATTAGGGGGGATCCACGAGCAGTACTTC. The J gene is TRBJ2-7, the V gene TRBV25-1, with D perhaps given as TRBD1 or TRBD2 (6 bases each). Germline V gene sequence: CDR1 MGHDK, CDR2 SYGVNS. The CDR3 has 14 residues. Trimming stripped 1 base from V and 5 bases from J, with 12 bases between.

Of note for this clonotype: The missing conserved phenylalanine or tryptophan at the end of this CDR3 makes a read error likely. This sequence joins TRBV7-2 and TRBJ2-3, with D unclear. Trimming removed 2 bases from V and 6 bases from J, with 12 bases in between. The CDR3 totals 14 residues. CDR1 is SGHTA and CDR2 is FQGNSA in the germline V gene. The CDR3 reads CASSLKNVPDTQYL. CDR3 nucleotide sequence: TGTGCCAGCAGCTTAAAGAATGTGCCTGATACGCAGTATCTT.

Comment on this clonotype: Possible read error: a much larger clone is one base away. V usage is TRBV4-3 and J usage is TRBJ2-1; 12 bases agree with TRBD2. Germline CDR1 LGHNA, CDR2 YSLEER. J lost 6 bases, V lost 1 base, and 7 bases had no gene match. This CDR3 has 17 residues. CDR3 amino acids: CASSQGFASGRGNEQFF. The CDR3 DNA is TGCGCCAGCAGCCAAGGATTCGCTAGCGGGAGGGGCAATGAGCAGTTCTTC.

This clonotype was seen a handful of times. V gene TRBV9 combines with J gene TRBJ2-7; TRBD1 matches 8 bases. Trimming cost V 4 bases and J 0 bases; bases outside gene matches: 9. CDR1 is SGDLS and CDR2 is YYNGEE in the germline V gene. This CDR3 is 16 amino acids long. The DNA of the CDR3 is TGTGCCAGCAGCAGTGACAGGGGCTTGGGCTCCTACGAGCAGTACTTC. It translates to CASSSDRGLGSYEQYF.

This chain links TRBV4-3 with TRBJ2-5, with a weak D call TRBD1 (5 bases). V lost 1 base to trimming and J lost 5 bases, with 8 bases between them. The CDR3 covers 13 residues. Germline assignment: CDR1 LGHNA and CDR2 YSLEER. CDR3 nucleotides: TGCGCCAGCAGCCAAGTTCAGGGCGAGACCCAGTACTTC. It encodes CASSQVQGETQYF.

This chain connects TRBV28 to TRBJ1-5, with a possible D match to TRBD1 (5 bases). Germline loops: CDR1 MDHEN, CDR2 SYDVKM. The CDR3 length is 15 residues. Trimming removed 7 bases from V and 2 bases from J, with 15 bases in between. CDR3 DNA sequence: TGTGCCAGCACCCGTTGGCAGGGCGGCAATCAGCCCCAGCATTTT. Residues: CASTRWQGGNQPQHF.

The sample holds many counts of this clonotype. This CDR3 reads CASSFWSPSTDTQYF. For the CDR3, the DNA is TGCGCCAGCAGCTTCTGGTCTCCTAGCACAGATACGCAGTATTTT. The chain is built from TRBV5-1 and TRBJ2-3; D is unclear. V lost 2 bases and J 0 bases, leaving 10 bases between the germline ends. Germline values: CDR1 SGHRS, CDR2 YFSETQ. This CDR3 contains 15 residues.

Of note for this clonotype: The junction departs from germline at one end; a sequencing error may be responsible. The rearrangement links TRBV11-2 to TRBJ1-1, with 7 bases fitting TRBD1. The CDR3 is 14 residues long. Germline lookup yields CDR1 SGHAT and CDR2 FQNNGV. The CDR3, as DNA: TGTGCCAGCAGCTTAGCACAGGGGAACACTGAAGTTTTCTTT. Its translation is CASSLAQGNTEVFF.